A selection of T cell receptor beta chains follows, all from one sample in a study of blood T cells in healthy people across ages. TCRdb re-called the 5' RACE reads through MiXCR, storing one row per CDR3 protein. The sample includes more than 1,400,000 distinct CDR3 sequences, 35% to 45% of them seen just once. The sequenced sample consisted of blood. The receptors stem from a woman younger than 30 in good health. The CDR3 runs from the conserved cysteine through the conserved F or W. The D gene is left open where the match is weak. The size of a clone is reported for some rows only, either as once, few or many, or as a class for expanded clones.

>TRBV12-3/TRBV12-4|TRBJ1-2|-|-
CASRSGLYGYTF
TGTGCCAGCAGATCAGGGCTCTATGGCTACACCTTC
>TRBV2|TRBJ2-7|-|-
CASSGGGTVDSYEQYF
TGTGCCAGCAGTGGGGGGGGGACAGTGGACTCCTACGAGCAGTACTTC
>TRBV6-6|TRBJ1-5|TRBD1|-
CATGGATGDQPQHF
TGTGCCACCGGTGGGGCGACAGGGGATCAGCCCCAGCATTTT
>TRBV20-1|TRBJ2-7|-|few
CSANQVYEQYF
TGCAGTGCAAATCAGGTCTACGAGCAGTACTTC
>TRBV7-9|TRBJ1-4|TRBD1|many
CASTPPGTGLEKLFF
TGTGCCAGCACCCCCCCCGGGACAGGGCTCGAAAAACTGTTTTTT
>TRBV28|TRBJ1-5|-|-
CASTLIGGFGNQPQHF
TGTGCCAGCACCCTCATCGGGGGCTTCGGCAATCAGCCCCAGCATTTT
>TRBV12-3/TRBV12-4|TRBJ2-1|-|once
CASSLGGGKGQFF
TGTGCCAGCAGTTTGGGGGGCGGCAAGGGGCAGTTCTTC
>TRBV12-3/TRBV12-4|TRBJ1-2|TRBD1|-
CASSPTPGQGVYGYTF
TGTGCCAGCAGCCCTACTCCGGGACAGGGGGTCTATGGCTACACCTTC
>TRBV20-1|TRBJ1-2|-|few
CSAYTGKYGYTF
TGCAGTGCCTATACAGGGAAATATGGCTACACCTTC
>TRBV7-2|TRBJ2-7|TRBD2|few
CASSLDLTSGSGYEQYF
TGTGCCAGCAGCTTAGACCTGACTAGCGGGAGTGGGTACGAGCAGTACTTC
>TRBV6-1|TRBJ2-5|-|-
CASSAGSGNQETQYF
TGTGCCAGCAGTGCTGGCTCGGGGAACCAAGAGACCCAGTACTTC